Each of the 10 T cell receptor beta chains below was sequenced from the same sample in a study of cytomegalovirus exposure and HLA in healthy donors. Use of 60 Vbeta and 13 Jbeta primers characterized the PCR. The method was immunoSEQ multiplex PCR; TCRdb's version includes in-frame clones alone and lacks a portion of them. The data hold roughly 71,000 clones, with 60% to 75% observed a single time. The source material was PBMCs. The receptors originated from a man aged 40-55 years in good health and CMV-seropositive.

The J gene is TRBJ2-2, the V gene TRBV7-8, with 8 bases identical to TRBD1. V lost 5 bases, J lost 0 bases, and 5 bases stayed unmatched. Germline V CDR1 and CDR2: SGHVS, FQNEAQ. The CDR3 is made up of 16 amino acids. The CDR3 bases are TGTGCCAGCAGCCCCCGACAGGGGTCGAACACCGGGGAGCTGTTTTTT. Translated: CASSPRQGSNTGELFF.

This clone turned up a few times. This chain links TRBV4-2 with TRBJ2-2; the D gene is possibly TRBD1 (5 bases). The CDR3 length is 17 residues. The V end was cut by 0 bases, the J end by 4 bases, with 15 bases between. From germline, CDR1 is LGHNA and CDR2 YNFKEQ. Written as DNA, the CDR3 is TGTGCCAGCAGCCAAGACAGGCAGGGTATTAGCACCGGGGAGCTGTTTTTT. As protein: CASSQDRQGISTGELFF.

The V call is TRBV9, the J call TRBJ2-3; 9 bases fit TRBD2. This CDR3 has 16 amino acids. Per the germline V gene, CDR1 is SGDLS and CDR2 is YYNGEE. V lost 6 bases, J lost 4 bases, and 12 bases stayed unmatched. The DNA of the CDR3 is TGTGCCAGCACCCCTAGTGGCGGGGGGGCCCCAGATACGCAGTATTTT. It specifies CASTPSGGGAPDTQYF.

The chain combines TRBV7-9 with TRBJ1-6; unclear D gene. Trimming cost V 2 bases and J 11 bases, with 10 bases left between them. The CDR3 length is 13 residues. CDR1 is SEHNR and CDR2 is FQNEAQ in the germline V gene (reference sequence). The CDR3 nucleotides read TGTGCCAGCAGCTTACAAAAGCCCCCACCCCTCCACTTT. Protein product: CASSLQKPPPLHF.

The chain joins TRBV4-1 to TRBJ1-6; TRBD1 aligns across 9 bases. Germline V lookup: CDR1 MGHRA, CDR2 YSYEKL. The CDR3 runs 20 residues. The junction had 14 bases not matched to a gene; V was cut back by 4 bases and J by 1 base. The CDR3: CASSLSLGQGGQSYNSPLHF. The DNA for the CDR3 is TGCGCCAGCAGCCTATCCTTGGGACAGGGTGGTCAGTCCTATAATTCACCCCTCCACTTT.

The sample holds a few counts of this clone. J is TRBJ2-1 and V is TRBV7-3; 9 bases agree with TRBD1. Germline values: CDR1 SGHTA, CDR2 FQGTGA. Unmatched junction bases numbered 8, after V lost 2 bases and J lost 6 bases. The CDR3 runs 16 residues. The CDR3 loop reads CASSLSGTGFGNEQFF. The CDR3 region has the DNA TGTGCCAGCAGCTTATCCGGGACAGGGTTCGGCAATGAGCAGTTCTTC.

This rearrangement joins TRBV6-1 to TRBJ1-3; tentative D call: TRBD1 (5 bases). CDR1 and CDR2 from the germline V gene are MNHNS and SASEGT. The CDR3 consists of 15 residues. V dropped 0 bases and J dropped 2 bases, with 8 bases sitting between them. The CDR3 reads CASSEAPGTGNTIYF. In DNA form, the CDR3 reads TGTGCCAGCAGTGAAGCCCCAGGGACTGGAAACACCATATATTTT.

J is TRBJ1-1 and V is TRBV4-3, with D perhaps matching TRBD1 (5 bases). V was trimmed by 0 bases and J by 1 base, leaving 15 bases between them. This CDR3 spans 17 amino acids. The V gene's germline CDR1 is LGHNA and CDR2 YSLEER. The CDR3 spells CASSQDLVTGQNTEAFF. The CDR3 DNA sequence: TGCGCCAGCAGCCAAGATCTAGTTACCGGACAGAACACTGAAGCTTTCTTT.

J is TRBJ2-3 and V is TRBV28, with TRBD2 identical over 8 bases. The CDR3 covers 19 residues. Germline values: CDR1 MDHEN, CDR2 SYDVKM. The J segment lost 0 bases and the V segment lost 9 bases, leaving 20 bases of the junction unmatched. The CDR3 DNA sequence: TGTGCCAGTCGTCCCTTCTTGGCCGGCGGGGGGTCTAGCACAGATACGCAGTATTTT. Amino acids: CASRPFLAGGGSSTDTQYF.

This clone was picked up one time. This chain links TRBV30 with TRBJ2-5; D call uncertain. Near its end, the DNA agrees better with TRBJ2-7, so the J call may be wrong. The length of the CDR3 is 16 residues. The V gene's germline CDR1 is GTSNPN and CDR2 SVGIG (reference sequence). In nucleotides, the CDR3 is TGTGCCTGGAGCACCGTGCGTGGATCGCAGGCCTACGAGCAGTACTTC. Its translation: CAWSTVRGSQAYEQYF.